Below are 6 T cell receptor beta chains sequenced from a single sample in a study of graft-versus-host responses after intestinal transplantation. Their recognized antigens are unknown. The data were produced by immunoSEQ multiplex PCR, yet TCRdb's version contains in-frame clones alone and is incomplete. The table includes about 110,000 clones, about nine tenths detected once. The source material was unstimulated CD4+ T cells sorted from spleen or lymph node cells, sampled before transplant. The receptors shown here come from a human donor who was the organ donor for an intestinal transplant.

This clone appeared once. CDR3 sequence reads: CASSPEVVPDTQYF. The DNA for the CDR3 is TGTGCCAGCTCACCGGAAGTGGTACCGGATACGCAGTATTTT. The chain joins TRBV18 to TRBJ2-3, with D uncertain. Germline V gives CDR1 KGHSH, CDR2 LQKENI. CDR3 length: 14 residues. The V end was cut by 3 bases, the J end by 6 bases, with 13 bases between.

This chain connects TRBV5-5 to TRBJ2-7, with a possible D match to TRBD1 (5 bases). The length of the CDR3 is 14 residues. V lost 1 base and J lost 3, with 11 bases in between. The germline CDR1 and CDR2 sequences are SGHKS and YYEKEE (reference sequence). The CDR3 here is CASSLRRDLYEQYF. CDR3 nucleotides: TGTGCCAGCAGCTTGCGCAGGGATCTCTACGAGCAGTACTTC.

This sequence joins TRBV2 and TRBJ1-5; D is uncertain. Trimming cost V 7 bases and J 6 bases, with 13 bases left between them. The germline CDR1 and CDR2 sequences are SNHLY and FYNNEI. The CDR3 is 13 residues long. The CDR3 spells CASIGSGGQPQHF. The CDR3 region has the DNA TGTGCCAGCATCGGATCGGGTGGTCAGCCCCAGCATTTT.

This chain joins TRBV5-5 and TRBJ1-1; TRBD1 matches 7 bases. Germline loops: CDR1 SGHKS, CDR2 YYEKEE (reference sequence). Unmatched junction bases numbered 6, after V lost 4 bases and J lost 0 bases. The CDR3 consists of 15 residues. CDR3 bases: TGTGCCAGCAGCCTTCGGACAGGAATGAACACTGAAGCTTTCTTT. Translation: CASSLRTGMNTEAFF.

The chain has TRBV5-1 and TRBJ1-2, with D unresolved. This CDR3 spans 15 amino acids. Germline V gene lookup returns CDR1 SGHRS and CDR2 YFSETQ. V was shortened by 3 bases and J by 2 bases, with 14 bases between the two germline ends. CDR3 coding DNA: TGCGCCAGCAGCTCCAACCTAGACGGAAACTATGGCTACACCTTC. It yields the protein CASSSNLDGNYGYTF.

The CDR3, as DNA: TGTGCCAGCAGCTTTATAGCGGGGGAGCTGTTTTTT. Protein product: CASSFIAGELFF. The chain links TRBV11-2 to TRBJ2-2; TRBD2 might be the D (5 bases). Germline V gene data show CDR1 as SGHAT and CDR2 as FQNNGV. V was shortened by 3 bases and J by 8 bases, with 7 bases between the two germline ends. The CDR3 has 12 amino acids.